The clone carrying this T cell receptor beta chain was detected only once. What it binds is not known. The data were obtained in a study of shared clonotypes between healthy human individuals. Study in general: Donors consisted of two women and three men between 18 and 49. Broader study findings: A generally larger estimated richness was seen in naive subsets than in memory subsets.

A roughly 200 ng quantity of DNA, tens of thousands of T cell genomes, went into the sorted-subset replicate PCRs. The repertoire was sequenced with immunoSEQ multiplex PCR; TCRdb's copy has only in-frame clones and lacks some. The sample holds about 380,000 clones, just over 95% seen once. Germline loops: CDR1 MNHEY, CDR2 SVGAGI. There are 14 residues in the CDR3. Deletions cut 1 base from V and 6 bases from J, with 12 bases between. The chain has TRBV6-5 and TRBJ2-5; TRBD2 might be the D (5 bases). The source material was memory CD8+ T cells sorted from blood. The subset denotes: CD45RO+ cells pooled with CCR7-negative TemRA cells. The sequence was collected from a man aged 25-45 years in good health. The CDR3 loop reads CASSYLSSRQTQYF. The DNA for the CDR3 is TGTGCCAGCAGTTACTTGTCTAGCCGGCAGACCCAGTACTTC.